Included here is one TCR beta chain sequence, with context. Its specificity is unknown. The data are from a study of T cell responses to AZD1222 COVID-19 vaccine. Study-level points and caveats: Vaccine-associated CD4 TCRs ranged over spike, dominating at 160-218 and 743-854. The number of AZD1222 recipients seropositive at baseline was only 6 or 7.

Germline CDR1 ENHRY, CDR2 SYGVKD. This CDR3 has 15 residues. The V end lost 7 bases, the J end lost 2 bases, and 15 bases lay between the germline ends. The method was immunoSEQ multiplex PCR; TCRdb's version includes in-frame clones alone and lacks a portion of them. Of more than 80,000 clones listed, around 91% are singletons. The V and J genes are TRBV10-3 and TRBJ1-3; D is uncertain. The material sequenced was peripheral blood, taken 28 days after the second AZD1222 dose. The sequence was obtained from an adult who received the AZD1222 COVID-19 vaccine. This CDR3 reads CAITPDDITGNTIYF. In nucleotides, the CDR3 is TGTGCCATCACCCCGGACGACATTACTGGAAACACCATATATTTT.